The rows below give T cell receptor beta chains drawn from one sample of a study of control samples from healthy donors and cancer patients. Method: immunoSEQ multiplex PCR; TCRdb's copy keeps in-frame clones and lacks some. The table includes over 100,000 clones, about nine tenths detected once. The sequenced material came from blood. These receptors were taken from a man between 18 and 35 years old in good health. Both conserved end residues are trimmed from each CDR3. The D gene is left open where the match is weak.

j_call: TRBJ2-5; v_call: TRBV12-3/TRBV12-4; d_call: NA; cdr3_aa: ASSFFGGGTQY
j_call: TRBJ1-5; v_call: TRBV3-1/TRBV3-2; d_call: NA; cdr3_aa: ASSQDRGDTLGSNQPQH
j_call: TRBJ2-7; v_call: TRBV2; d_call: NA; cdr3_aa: ASSVGQSYEQY
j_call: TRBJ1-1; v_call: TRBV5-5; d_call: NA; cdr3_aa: ASSSEYRVLITEAF
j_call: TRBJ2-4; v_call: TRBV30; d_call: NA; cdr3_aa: AWSVQGNIQY
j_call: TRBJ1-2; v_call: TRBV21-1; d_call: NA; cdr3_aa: ASSLRGDAYYGYT
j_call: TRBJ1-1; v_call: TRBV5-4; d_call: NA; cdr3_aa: ASRKRDRPGTEAF
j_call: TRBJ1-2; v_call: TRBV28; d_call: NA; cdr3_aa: ASTDTGYGYT
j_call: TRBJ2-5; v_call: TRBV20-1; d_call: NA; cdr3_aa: SATHQETQY
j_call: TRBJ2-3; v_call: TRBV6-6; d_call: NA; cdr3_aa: ASSYAGSTDTQY
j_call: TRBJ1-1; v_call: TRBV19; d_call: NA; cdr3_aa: ASSTMSAGTEAF
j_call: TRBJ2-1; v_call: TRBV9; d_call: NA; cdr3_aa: ASSVSGSSQF
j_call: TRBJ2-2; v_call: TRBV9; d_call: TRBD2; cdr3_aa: ASSTGLAGGYKNTGELF
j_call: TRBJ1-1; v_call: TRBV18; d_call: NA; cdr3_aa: ASSVGVGVGTEAF
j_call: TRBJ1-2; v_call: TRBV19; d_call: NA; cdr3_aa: AIEVPGANYGYT
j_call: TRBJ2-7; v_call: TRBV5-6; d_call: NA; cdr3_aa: ASSLGTVYEQY
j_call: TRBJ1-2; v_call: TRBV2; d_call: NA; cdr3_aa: ASSSNYGYT
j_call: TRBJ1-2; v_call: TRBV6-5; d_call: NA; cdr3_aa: ASSYRGAGHYGYT
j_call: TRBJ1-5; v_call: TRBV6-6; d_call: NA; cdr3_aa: ASSYSSGDGNQPQH
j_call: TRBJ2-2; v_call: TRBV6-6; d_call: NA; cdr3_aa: ASRNRDGGELF
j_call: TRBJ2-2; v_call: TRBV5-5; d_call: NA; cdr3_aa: ASSSGGGTGELF
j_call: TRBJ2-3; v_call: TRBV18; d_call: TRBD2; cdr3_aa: ASSSLNGLAGTSTDTQY
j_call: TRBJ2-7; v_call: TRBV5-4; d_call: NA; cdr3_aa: ASSPWGRTYEQY
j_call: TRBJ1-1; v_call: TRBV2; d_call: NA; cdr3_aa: ASGSTGRNTEAF
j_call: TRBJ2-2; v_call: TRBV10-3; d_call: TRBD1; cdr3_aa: AISERQGRTGELF
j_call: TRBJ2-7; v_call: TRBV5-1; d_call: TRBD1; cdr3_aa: ASSLASTGRAYEQY
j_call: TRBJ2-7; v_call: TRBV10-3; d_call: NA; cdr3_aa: AISVADPPYEQY
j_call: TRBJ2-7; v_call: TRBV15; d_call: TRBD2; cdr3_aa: ATSRDVSRGTYEQY